This T cell receptor beta chain derives from a study of T cells in Graves' hyperthyroidism and ophthalmopathy. Amplification of TCR beta CDR3 regions was performed using RNA transcripts as template. First-round RT-PCR with HTBI primers amplified the TCR CDR3 region. A single record per CDR3 protein comes from TCRdb applying MiXCR to the multiplex PCR reads. Of approximately 430,000 distinct CDR3 sequences in the sample, 15% to 18% were seen once. V lost 4 bases, J lost 6 bases, and 6 bases stayed unmatched. Germline V gene data show CDR1 as MNHEY and CDR2 as SVGAGI. This CDR3 spans 14 amino acids. In its sample, this clonotype was seen a few times.

The sequence was obtained from a woman between 18 and 29 years old with Graves' hyperthyroidism. V and J are TRBV6-5 and TRBJ1-2; 9 bases align to TRBD1. Sample: blood. CDR3 sequence reads: CASSFSRDRDGYTF. In DNA form, the CDR3 reads TGTGCCAGCAGTTTCTCGCGGGACAGGGATGGCTACACCTTC.